These T cell receptor beta chains were read from a single sample in a study of monozygotic twins with inflammatory bowel disease. TCRdb reanalyzed the 5' RACE reads and collapses them to one entry per CDR3 protein, without DNA. Its listing shows more than 300,000 distinct CDR3 sequences. What was sequenced was blood. The receptor source for this set is a human donor with ulcerative colitis or Crohn's disease, or a healthy co-twin of an affected twin (not recorded which). CDR3s include the opening cysteine and the closing phenylalanine or tryptophan.

J: TRBJ2-7; V: TRBV7-6; CDR3: CASSKTRHYEQYF
J: TRBJ1-4; V: TRBV5-1; CDR3: CASSSGQTTNEKLFF
J: TRBJ2-7; V: TRBV29-1; CDR3: CSVRRVEVGSYEQYF
J: TRBJ2-7; V: TRBV6-2/TRBV6-3; CDR3: CASKTGYLLYEQYF
J: TRBJ2-3; V: TRBV28; CDR3: CASSPIGTIITDTQYF
J: TRBJ2-4; V: TRBV28; CDR3: CASSFTVTIAKNIQYF
J: TRBJ2-1; V: TRBV11-3; CDR3: CASSFSSLHEQFF
J: TRBJ2-2; V: TRBV11-3; CDR3: CASSLDFFGGAPTGELFF
J: TRBJ2-7; V: TRBV5-1; CDR3: CASYPGWLSYEQYF
J: TRBJ2-3; V: TRBV9; CDR3: CASSVGTGLTSTDTQYF
J: TRBJ1-5; V: TRBV5-1; CDR3: CASSNRGEQPQHF
J: TRBJ1-5; V: TRBV5-4; CDR3: CASSLESSQPQHF
J: TRBJ2-3; V: TRBV27; CDR3: CASSLSLGVGTDTQYF
J: TRBJ1-2; V: TRBV7-2; CDR3: CASSLGQGKLYGYTF
J: TRBJ2-7; V: TRBV2; CDR3: CAGRSGRLSYEQYF
J: TRBJ2-2; V: TRBV6-2/TRBV6-3; CDR3: CASSYSSVGTLTGELFF
J: TRBJ2-7; V: TRBV27; CDR3: CASSLRLYYEQYF
J: TRBJ2-7; V: TRBV6-2/TRBV6-3; CDR3: CASSTLDRGFYEQYF
J: TRBJ2-3; V: TRBV10-3; CDR3: CAISRLAGITDTLYF
J: TRBJ2-7; V: TRBV5-1; CDR3: CASSFDVPLDEQYF
J: TRBJ1-6; V: TRBV20-1; CDR3: CSAPTGGSYNSPLHF
J: TRBJ2-5; V: TRBV7-6; CDR3: CASSFLWAGDGIKETQYF
J: TRBJ2-7; V: TRBV5-1; CDR3: CASSLSTSGTPYEQYF
J: TRBJ2-1; V: TRBV14; CDR3: CASSRHNEQFF
J: TRBJ2-2; V: TRBV7-8; CDR3: CASRTHTGELFF
J: TRBJ2-3; V: TRBV30; CDR3: CAAATSQGTDTQYF
J: TRBJ1-5; V: TRBV19; CDR3: CASSIAGNQPQHF
J: TRBJ2-1; V: TRBV4-2; CDR3: CASSQASGKVDEQFF
J: TRBJ1-1; V: TRBV2; CDR3: CASKLYRVHTEAFF
J: TRBJ2-7; V: TRBV10-3; CDR3: CAISESPGGHEQYF
J: TRBJ2-2; V: TRBV20-1; CDR3: CSAPAGGNTGELFF
J: TRBJ2-3; V: TRBV18; CDR3: CASSPLNTDTQYF
J: TRBJ2-2; V: TRBV6-2/TRBV6-3; CDR3: CASSYSLPGELFF
J: TRBJ1-5; V: TRBV27; CDR3: CASSLSGGEYQPQHF
J: TRBJ1-1; V: TRBV7-2; CDR3: CASSARQAKNTEAFF
J: TRBJ1-6; V: TRBV12-3/TRBV12-4; CDR3: CASSLGGGKPLHF
J: TRBJ2-1; V: TRBV7-6; CDR3: CASSLATAGTEQFF
J: TRBJ2-7; V: TRBV9; CDR3: CASSVALGLAYEQYF
J: TRBJ2-3; V: TRBV4-1; CDR3: CASSHHGSTQYF
J: TRBJ1-2; V: TRBV6-1; CDR3: CASNPRQGREYGYTF